What follows are 19 T cell receptor beta chains derived from one specimen sequenced in a study. TCRdb called the RT-PCR reads again in MiXCR, with one record for every CDR3 protein. The table includes 550,000 to 750,000 distinct CDR3 sequences, approximately 15% detected once. Input material: memory CD4+ T cells from blood. The receptors here all came from a female donor in good health, serving as a healthy control.

Only a few counts were recorded for this clonotype. The CDR3 spells CASSLGTAEGYTF. In DNA, the CDR3 is TGTGCCAGCAGCTTAGGAACGGCGGAGGGCTACACCTTC. The V gene is TRBV7-6, the J gene TRBJ1-2; no definite D call. Germline CDR1 is SGHVS and CDR2 is FNYEAQ. Trimming cost V 1 base and J 8 bases, with 11 bases left between them. This CDR3 contains 13 residues. The entire variable domain, with the rest obtained from reference TRBV7-6 and TRBJ1-2, is as follows: GAGVSQSPRYKVTKRGQDVALRCDPISGHVSLYWYRQALGQGPEFLTYFNYEAQQDKSGLPNDRFSAERPEGSISTLTIQRTEQRDSAMYRCASSLGTAEGYTFGSGTRLTVV.

The chain recombines TRBV7-9 with TRBJ2-2; D is undetermined. V shed 5 bases and J shed 4 bases, with 11 bases lying between them. Germline V CDR1 and CDR2: SEHNR, FQNEAQ (reference sequence). This CDR3 contains 14 residues. DNA of the CDR3: TGTGCCAGCAGCGGTACGGATCGCACCGGGGAGCTGTTTTTT. Amino acid sequence: CASSGTDRTGELFF. Supplemented by reference TRBV7-9 and TRBJ2-2, the full variable domain reads DTGVSQNPRHKITKRGQNVTFRCDPISEHNRLYWYRQTLGQGPEFLTYFQNEAQLEKSRLLSDRFSAERPKGSFSTLEIQRTEQGDSAMYLCASSGTDRTGELFFGEGSRLTVL.

The rearrangement links TRBV4-3 to TRBJ2-7; D is perhaps TRBD2 (6 bases). Germline-derived CDR1 and CDR2 are LGHNA and YSLEER. This CDR3 is 17 amino acids long. V gave up 1 base and J gave up 2 bases, with 18 bases separating them. The CDR3 DNA sequence: TGCGCCAGCAGCCAAGGTATAGGGACGGACTACCCCTACGAGCAGTACTTC. Translating gives CASSQGIGTDYPYEQYF.

The rearrangement uses TRBV9 and TRBJ1-1; unclear D gene. The V end lost 0 bases, the J end lost 4 bases, and 7 bases lay between the germline ends. Germline CDR1 is SGDLS and CDR2 is YYNGEE. This CDR3 contains 13 residues. The DNA for the CDR3 is TGTGCCAGCAGCGTAGGTTGGAGCACTGAAGCTTTCTTT. It is translated as CASSVGWSTEAFF.

This clonotype turned up a few times. One end of the junction is discordant with germline, which a read error may explain. V gene TRBV4-3 combines with J gene TRBJ2-5; 7 bases map to TRBD1. Germline V gene lookup returns CDR1 LGHNA and CDR2 YSLEER. The CDR3 is 15 residues long. In DNA form, the CDR3 reads TGCGCCAGCAGCTATTCCGGACAGGCCCAAGACACCCAGTACTTC. Translating it yields CASSYSGQAQDTQYF.

The rearrangement uses TRBV12-3 or TRBV12-4 and TRBJ1-1, with D maybe TRBD1 (5 bases). V was clipped by 6 bases and J by 5 bases, with 16 bases between them. The CDR3 is 14 residues long. CDR3 region: CASSLSGTGTEAFF. CDR3 sequence (DNA): TGTGCCAGCAGCCTATCCGGGACGGGGACTGAAGCTTTCTTT.

The chain is built from TRBV6-6 and TRBJ2-3, with D maybe TRBD2 (7 bases). The CDR3 extends over 16 amino acids. V was trimmed by 6 bases and J by 5 bases, leaving 21 bases between them. Germline loops: CDR1 MNHNY, CDR2 SVGAGI (reference sequence). The CDR3 bases are TGTGCCAGCAGCCCTCATGGAGGGGGGGCCGGAGATACGCAGTATTTT. Its translation is CASSPHGGGAGDTQYF.

This clonotype was counted only a few times. This rearrangement joins TRBV5-1 to TRBJ1-5; TRBD1 might be the D (5 bases). Germline lookup yields CDR1 SGHRS and CDR2 YFSETQ. This CDR3 is built from 15 residues. Trimming cost V 0 bases and J 3 bases, with 10 bases left between them. The CDR3 reads CASSLDGRANQPQHF. The CDR3, as DNA: TGCGCCAGCAGCTTGGATGGCAGGGCCAATCAGCCCCAGCATTTT. Complete variable domain (other parts from reference TRBV5-1 and TRBJ1-5): KAGVTQTPRYLIKTRGQQVTLSCSPISGHRSVSWYQQTPGQGLQFLFEYFSETQRNKGNFPGRFSGRQFSNSRSEMNVSTLELGDSALYLCASSLDGRANQPQHFGDGTRLSIL.

V and J are TRBV12-3 or TRBV12-4 and TRBJ1-2, with D unclear. There are 14 residues in the CDR3. V shed 1 base and J shed 4 bases, with 10 bases lying between them. The CDR3 sequence is CASSLGPAFYGYTF. Written as DNA, the CDR3 is TGTGCCAGCAGTTTAGGTCCCGCCTTCTATGGCTACACCTTC.

This clonotype has at least ten counts. The rearrangement joins TRBV20-1 to TRBJ2-1; D may be TRBD2 (6 bases). V lost 8 bases, J lost 7 bases, and 18 bases lay in between. This CDR3 is built from 13 residues. In germline, CDR1 is DFQATT, CDR2 SNEGSKA (reference sequence). The CDR3 sequence is CSTRRTIVNEQFF. CDR3 bases: TGCAGTACCCGAAGGACTATAGTGAATGAGCAGTTCTTC.

This clonotype was seen a handful of times. The chain joins TRBV20-1 to TRBJ2-1; 9 bases are shared with TRBD2. Per the germline V gene, CDR1 is DFQATT and CDR2 is SNEGSKA (reference sequence). The CDR3 loop spans 14 amino acids. After removal of 2 bases from V and 10 bases from J, the junction contained 9 bases not matched to a gene. The CDR3 DNA sequence: TGCAGTGCTAGAAACATAGCGGGAGTTAACGAGCAGTTCTTC. This translates into CSARNIAGVNEQFF.

This clonotype has a handful of counts. The gene calls are TRBV10-3 and TRBJ1-2, with D possibly matching TRBD1 (6 bases). The V gene's germline CDR1 is ENHRY and CDR2 SYGVKD. CDR3 length: 14 residues. V dropped 5 bases and J dropped 1 base, with 11 bases sitting between them. CDR3 DNA: TGTGCCATCAGTCTGGACAGTAGTAACTATGGCTACACCTTC. Amino acid sequence: CAISLDSSNYGYTF.

This clonotype showed up just a few times. V usage is TRBV19 and J usage is TRBJ1-5; TRBD1 matches 7 bases. With 6 bases clipped from V and 2 bases from J, the junction kept 7 bases outside the gene matches. The CDR3 spans 15 residues. Germline CDR1 and CDR2: LNHDA and SQIVND (reference sequence). The CDR3 is CASSSKGGGNQPQHF. CDR3 DNA sequence: TGTGCCAGTAGCTCAAAAGGGGGCGGCAATCAGCCCCAGCATTTT.

For the CDR3, the DNA is TGTGCCAGCAGTGTCAGTAATTCACCCCTCCACTTT. Amino acid sequence: CASSVSNSPLHF. The rearrangement links TRBV2 to TRBJ1-6, with unresolved D. Between the trimmed V and J ends, which lost 4 bases and 6 bases, there was a span of 4 bases. In germline, CDR1 is SNHLY, CDR2 FYNNEI. The CDR3 loop spans 12 amino acids.

Ten or more counts support this clonotype. The rearrangement links TRBV6-5 to TRBJ2-7; TRBD2 matches at 7 bases. The CDR3 runs 14 residues. From germline, CDR1 is MNHEY and CDR2 SVGAGI. The trim removed 4 bases at V and 0 bases at J, leaving 3 bases unmatched. The CDR3 coding sequence is TGTGCCAGCAGTTTCACTAGCGACTCCTACGAGCAGTACTTC. Protein product: CASSFTSDSYEQYF.

The V call is TRBV6-4, the J call TRBJ1-2, with 8 nucleotides matching TRBD1. The J segment lost 8 bases and the V segment lost 4 bases, leaving 9 bases of the junction unmatched. Germline CDR1 MRHNA, CDR2 SNTAGT. The CDR3 sequence is 14 residues long. CDR3 amino acids: CASSADRAQGGYTF. The DNA for the CDR3 is TGTGCCAGCAGTGCGGACAGGGCCCAAGGGGGCTACACCTTC.

This clonotype was seen a few times. The chain has TRBV5-6 and TRBJ2-5, with D maybe TRBD1 (5 bases). CDR3 length: 17 residues. Germline V CDR1 and CDR2: SGHDT, YYEEEE. The germline V and J ends were trimmed by 0 bases and 1 base, with 16 bases remaining between them. CDR3 in DNA: TGTGCCAGCAGCTTGGGGGGCAGGGTTTTACTCCAAGAGACCCAGTACTTC. Translated: CASSLGGRVLLQETQYF.

The chain is built from TRBV28 and TRBJ2-7; no firm D call. Trimming removed 3 bases at V and 0 bases at J, with 9 bases between. Germline V gene data show CDR1 as MDHEN and CDR2 as SYDVKM. This CDR3 contains 14 residues. The CDR3 region has the DNA TGTGCCAGCAGTTTTGGGCGGTTCTCCTACGAGCAGTACTTC. Translating gives CASSFGRFSYEQYF.

This clonotype was recorded a few times. The chain carries TRBV6-5 and TRBJ2-7; TRBD1 is a possible D gene (6 bases). Between the trimmed V and J ends, which lost 7 bases and 6 bases, there was a span of 19 bases. The germline CDR1 and CDR2 sequences are MNHEY and SVGAGI. The CDR3 covers 14 residues. The CDR3 sequence: CASNSRGSGAEQYF. The CDR3 DNA sequence: TGTGCCAGCAATTCAAGGGGGTCCGGGGCCGAGCAGTACTTC.